These 28 T cell receptor beta chains were all obtained from the same sample, sequenced in a study of vaccination effects on CD4 cells after COVID-19. Following culture for roughly 10 days, CD4+ T cells were isolated. Two doses of BNT162b2 or mRNA-1273 vaccine were administered to participants. Clones were sequenced by immunoSEQ multiplex PCR, and TCRdb holds only the in-frame ones, with some missing. The sample includes tens of thousands of clones, around 80% of them seen just once. These receptors have no identified antigens. The sequencing here drew on CD4+ T cells from PBMCs cultured without peptide, taken after COVID-19 vaccination. Every receptor here comes from a human donor who received a COVID-19 vaccine.

V and J are TRBV30 and TRBJ1-2; D is unclear. In germline, CDR1 is GTSNPN, CDR2 SVGIG (reference sequence). The CDR3 is made up of 13 amino acids. The V end was cut by 4 bases, the J end by 4 bases, with 13 bases between. The CDR3 sequence: CAWTALLGYGYTF. The CDR3 DNA reads as TGTGCCTGGACAGCCCTTCTAGGCTATGGCTACACCTTC.

The chain recombines TRBV25-1 with TRBJ1-2; D is undetermined. V was pared by 3 bases and J by 7 bases, with 15 bases between. The CDR3 consists of 14 residues. The germline V gene has CDR1 MGHDK and CDR2 SYGVNS. The chain's CDR3 is CASSEGDRGSGYTF. CDR3 coding DNA: TGTGCCAGCAGTGAGGGTGATCGAGGGTCTGGCTACACCTTC.

The CDR3 region is CARSCEDQTEIRNYEQYV. CDR3 in DNA: TGTGCCAGAAGCTGCGAAGATCAAACGGAGATACGAAATTACGAGCAGTACGTC. The chain uses TRBV5-3 and TRBJ2-7; D is undetermined. TRBV5-3 is recorded as an ORF, its role being uncertain. Trimming pared 3 bases from V and 4 bases from J, leaving 26 bases between. The CDR3 extends over 18 amino acids.

The chain recombines TRBV24-1 with TRBJ2-2; D is uncertain. Trimming cost V 8 bases and J 6 bases, with 6 bases left between them. This CDR3 is built from 11 residues. CDR1 and CDR2 (germline): KGHDR, SFDVKD. The chain's CDR3 is CATKGSGELFF. The CDR3 DNA reads as TGTGCCACCAAGGGTTCCGGGGAGCTGTTTTTT.

V and J are TRBV18 and TRBJ2-5, with 8 bases lining up with TRBD1. V lost 4 bases, J lost 5 bases, and 3 bases stayed unmatched. The CDR3 sequence is 13 residues long. The V gene's germline CDR1 is KGHSH and CDR2 LQKENI. This CDR3 reads CASSLQGAETQYF. CDR3 bases: TGTGCCAGCTCACTGCAGGGGGCTGAGACCCAGTACTTC. The entire variable domain, with the rest obtained from reference TRBV18 and TRBJ2-5, is as follows: NAGVMQNPRHLVRRRGQEARLRCSPMKGHSHVYWYRQLPEEGLKFMVYLQKENIIDESGMPKERFSAEFPKEGPSILRIQQVVRGDSAAYFCASSLQGAETQYFGPGTRLLVL.

This chain links TRBV4-3 with TRBJ1-2, with 12 positions matching TRBD1. The junction had 12 bases not matched to a gene; V was cut back by 0 bases and J by 4 bases. Germline-derived CDR1 and CDR2 are LGHNA and YSLEER. There are 19 residues in the CDR3. The DNA for the CDR3 is TGCGCCAGCAGCCAAGATCGGGACAGGGGGCGTTCAACCTCCTATGGCTACACCTTC. This sequence encodes CASSQDRDRGRSTSYGYTF.

V gene TRBV6-1 combines with J gene TRBJ1-3, with D possibly matching TRBD1 (5 bases). The CDR3 length is 15 residues. The germline CDR1 and CDR2 sequences are MNHNS and SASEGT. Trimming pared 3 bases from V and 3 bases from J, leaving 12 bases between. The CDR3 sequence is CASSERQQNGNTIYF. The CDR3 nucleotides are TGTGCCAGCAGTGAGAGACAGCAAAATGGAAACACCATATATTTT.

This chain uses TRBV5-1 with TRBJ1-2; D is unresolved. Per the germline V gene, CDR1 is SGHRS and CDR2 is YFSETQ. Between the trimmed V and J ends, which lost 0 bases and 2 bases, there was a span of 8 bases. The CDR3 runs to 14 residues. This CDR3 reads CASSLDRPNYGYTF. The CDR3 nucleotides are TGCGCCAGCAGCTTGGACAGACCCAACTATGGCTACACCTTC.

In its sample, this clone ranks as medium-sized. The V gene is TRBV19, the J gene TRBJ1-1, with D possibly being TRBD1 (6 bases). The germline V gene has CDR1 LNHDA and CDR2 SQIVND (reference sequence). Trimming pared 9 bases from V and 4 bases from J, leaving 21 bases between. The CDR3 consists of 15 residues. In nucleotides, the CDR3 is TGTGCCAGCGGGGTACTGGGGGCGAGAGGCACTGAAGCTTTCTTT. It codes for CASGVLGARGTEAFF.

This chain connects TRBV7-3 to TRBJ2-2; possible D gene TRBD1, 5 bases. This CDR3 comprises 16 residues. Trimming cost V 2 bases and J 2 bases, with 12 bases left between them. Looked up from germline, CDR1 is SGHTA and CDR2 is FQGTGA. CDR3 nucleotide sequence: TGTGCCAGCAGCTTATACGGGCAGGGTAACACCGGGGAGCTGTTTTTT. Translating it yields CASSLYGQGNTGELFF.

This clone was recorded once. The chain couples TRBV2 to TRBJ2-5; TRBD1 is a possible D gene (7 bases). The germline V gene encodes CDR1 SNHLY and CDR2 FYNNEI. Trimming took off 4 bases at V and 2 bases at J, with 14 bases between the two ends. CDR3 length: 15 residues. The CDR3 spells CASSASTGTQETQYF. In nucleotides, the CDR3 is TGTGCCAGCAGTGCCTCGACAGGGACTCAAGAGACCCAGTACTTC.

The chain carries TRBV7-3 and TRBJ2-1; D ambiguous. The CDR3 has 14 residues. CDR1 SGHTA and CDR2 FQGTGA come from the germline V gene. Trimming cost V 5 bases and J 1 base, with 9 bases left between them. CDR3 nucleotides: TGTGCCAGCAGCGAAGGTGTATCCTACAATGAGCAGTTCTTC. Protein: CASSEGVSYNEQFF.

The CDR3 DNA sequence: TGTGCTAGTGGTTTCAACCCCGGACTGATGAGTGGTGCAACTAATGAAAAACTGTTTTTT. Residues: CASGFNPGLMSGATNEKLFF. The rearrangement links TRBV12-5 to TRBJ1-4; D gene uncertain. V was clipped by 3 bases and J by 0 bases, with 23 bases between them. CDR3 length: 20 amino acids. Germline assignment: CDR1 LGHNT and CDR2 FRNRAP.

This sequence joins TRBV4-1 and TRBJ2-5; TRBD2 matches 10 bases. Unmatched junction bases numbered 8, after V lost 1 base and J lost 6 bases. This CDR3 comprises 16 residues. Per germline, CDR1 MGHRA and CDR2 YSYEKL. CDR3: CASSQGLAGTAKTQYF. The CDR3 DNA sequence: TGCGCCAGCAGCCAAGGACTAGCGGGTACCGCAAAGACCCAGTACTTC.

The V gene is TRBV6-1, the J gene TRBJ2-7, with D possibly being TRBD1 (5 bases). The germline gives CDR1 MNHNS, CDR2 SASEGT. This CDR3 contains 14 residues. Trimming removed 1 base at V and 7 bases at J, with 14 bases between. The DNA of the CDR3 is TGTGCCAGCAGTGAAGAACTGGGGCGGTGGGAGCAGTACGTC. This encodes CASSEELGRWEQYV.

This chain joins TRBV5-6 and TRBJ1-2; D is ambiguous. Per germline, CDR1 SGHDT and CDR2 YYEEEE. The CDR3 is 12 residues long. Trimming cost V 4 bases and J 0 bases, with 4 bases left between them. CDR3 amino acids: CASSQSNYGYTF. The CDR3 DNA reads TGTGCCAGCAGCCAGTCTAACTATGGCTACACCTTC.

V gene TRBV12-5 combines with J gene TRBJ2-5; TRBD1 is a possible D gene (6 bases). The germline gives CDR1 LGHNT, CDR2 FRNRAP. V was pared by 0 bases and J by 5 bases, with 10 bases between. The CDR3 runs to 14 residues. CDR3 nucleotide sequence: TGTGCTAGTGGTTTGGTACAGGGACGGGAGACCCAGTACTTC. Translated: CASGLVQGRETQYF.

V is TRBV5-6 and J is TRBJ1-2, with TRBD1 matching over 7 bases. Unmatched junction bases numbered 5, after V lost 1 base and J lost 2 bases. Germline V gives CDR1 SGHDT, CDR2 YYEEEE. The CDR3 runs to 15 residues. The CDR3 nucleotides read TGTGCCAGCAGCTTGATTTCGACAGGGAACTATGGCTACACCTTC. Amino acids: CASSLISTGNYGYTF. The variable domain in full, completed from reference TRBV5-6 and TRBJ1-2, reads DAGVTQSPTHLIKTRGQQVTLRCSPKSGHDTVSWYQQALGQGPQFIFQYYEEEERQRGNFPDRFSGHQFPNYSSELNVNALLLGDSALYLCASSLISTGNYGYTFGSGTRLTVV.

The chain joins TRBV18 to TRBJ2-2, with 7 bases fitting TRBD1. V lost 5 bases, J lost 4 bases, and 13 bases stayed unmatched. CDR3 length: 17 residues. Germline CDR1 reads KGHSH; CDR2 reads LQKENI. DNA of the CDR3: TGTGCCAGCTCAACTACAGGGGTTGGTATAAGCACCGGGGAGCTGTTTTTT. It yields the protein CASSTTGVGISTGELFF.

This chain links TRBV12-3 or TRBV12-4 with TRBJ2-5; D remains unclear. The CDR3 loop spans 11 amino acids. V dropped 5 bases and J dropped 7 bases, with 8 bases sitting between them. The CDR3 DNA reads as TGTGCCAGCAGTATCTCCGTGACCCAGTACTTC. It is translated as CASSISVTQYF.

The genes are TRBV28 and TRBJ2-1, with 9 bases aligning to TRBD2. Germline V gene lookup returns CDR1 MDHEN and CDR2 SYDVKM. V was clipped by 5 bases and J by 10 bases; unmatched bases: 15. The CDR3 has 16 residues. CDR3 in DNA: TGTGCCAGCAGTGGATCAACCGGGACTAGCTTCAGGGAGCAGTTCTTC. Its translation is CASSGSTGTSFREQFF.

The gene calls are TRBV18 and TRBJ1-1; a possible D gene is TRBD1 (6 bases). Trimming cost V 4 bases and J 4 bases, with 16 bases left between them. Germline-derived CDR1 and CDR2 are KGHSH and LQKENI. This CDR3 comprises 15 residues. The CDR3 spells CASSLRTTGGTEAFF. The CDR3 coding sequence is TGTGCCAGCTCACTAAGGACGACAGGAGGCACTGAAGCTTTCTTT.

This chain links TRBV24-1 with TRBJ2-5, with 9 bases aligning to TRBD2. V was clipped by 3 bases and J by 5 bases; unmatched bases: 15. The CDR3 is made up of 18 amino acids. Per the germline V gene, CDR1 is KGHDR and CDR2 is SFDVKD. The CDR3 DNA reads as TGTGCCACCAGTGATCCGCCGGGGAGTGCGGGGGGGCGTGAGACCCAGTACTTC. Its translation: CATSDPPGSAGGRETQYF.

This sequence joins TRBV6-5 and TRBJ1-4; unclear D gene. Germline V gene sequence: CDR1 MNHEY, CDR2 SVGAGI. The CDR3 extends over 13 amino acids. Trimming cost V 8 bases and J 4 bases, with 11 bases left between them. DNA for the CDR3: TGTGCCAGCCTATGGGAGGTTAATGAAAAACTGTTTTTT. Its protein is CASLWEVNEKLFF.

The chain uses TRBV4-1 and TRBJ2-1; 15 positions agree with TRBD2. Germline V CDR1 and CDR2: MGHRA, YSYEKL. V shed 1 base and J 0 bases; nucleotides not matched to a gene: 10. This CDR3 is 21 amino acids long. CDR3 sequence (DNA): TGCGCCAGCAGCCAAGCCCGTCGGACTAGCGGGGGGGGGAGCTCCTACAATGAGCAGTTCTTC. Its protein product is CASSQARRTSGGGSSYNEQFF.

The chain couples TRBV29-1 to TRBJ1-2, with D unresolved. Germline CDR1 SQVTM, CDR2 ANQGSEA. This CDR3 contains 12 residues. The V end was cut by 4 bases, the J end by 8 bases, with 14 bases between. CDR3 in amino acids: CSVAKEGGGYTF. The CDR3 DNA reads TGCAGCGTTGCTAAGGAGGGAGGGGGCTACACCTTC.

The J gene is TRBJ2-1, the V gene TRBV4-1; perhaps TRBD1 as D (6 bases). Germline values: CDR1 MGHRA, CDR2 YSYEKL. The CDR3 is 17 residues long. Trimming took 6 bases from V and 10 from J, leaving 28 bases between them. The CDR3 is CASSSRARTDTTGEQFF. In DNA, the CDR3 is TGCGCCAGCAGTTCCCGGGCCCGGACAGATACAACAGGGGAGCAGTTCTTC.

The chain employs TRBV18 and TRBJ1-1; TRBD1 might be the D (5 bases). The CDR3 is made up of 15 amino acids. Trimming removed 5 bases from V and 0 bases from J, with 13 bases in between. Germline-derived CDR1 and CDR2 are KGHSH and LQKENI. CDR3 DNA: TGTGCCAGCTCAAGGGAGGCGGACATGAACACTGAAGCTTTCTTT. Amino acid sequence: CASSREADMNTEAFF.